This TCR beta chain was sequenced for a study of technical replicates of blood from a few donors. The method was immunoSEQ multiplex PCR; TCRdb's version includes in-frame clones alone and lacks a portion of them. Of 80,000 to 100,000 clones in the sample, about 96% were seen once. The CDR3 contains 15 residues. Germline V lookup: CDR1 MDHEN, CDR2 SYDVKM. The junction had 5 bases not matched to a gene; V was cut back by 2 bases and J by 3 bases. The sequencing input was T cells isolated from PBMCs. V usage is TRBV28 and J usage is TRBJ1-1; 8 nucleotides agree with TRBD1. The clonotype originates from a human donor in good health. The CDR3 coding sequence is TGTGCCAGCAGTTTACCCCAGGGGGCCGACACTGAAGCTTTCTTT. Translated, it gives CASSLPQGADTEAFF.